The present T cell receptor beta chain was sequenced within a study of shared clonotypes between healthy human individuals. Regarding the study as a whole: Only a few donors were included, so the genetic and exposure-history diversity represented was limited. Sampling covered nothing but blood. Tissue TCR repertoires likely differ from those found in blood. Naive CD4 clonotype sharing across several donors was approximately 5%.

Each donor was a Caucasian adult residing in Nashville, Tennessee. Details on this clone: The target antigen is unknown. The junction departs from germline at one end; a sequencing error may be responsible.

The protocol was immunoSEQ multiplex PCR, while the TCRdb copy is restricted to in-frame clones and leaves out a portion. The table shows roughly 2.2 million clones, with approximately 95% occurring only once. This CDR3 has 11 residues. The V gene's germline CDR1 is LNHDA and CDR2 SQIVND (reference sequence). This TCR came from a man aged 18 to 30 in good health. Some clones in this sample may be carry-over from other donors' samples. V gene TRBV19 combines with J gene TRBJ1-1; D may be TRBD1 (5 bases). Sequenced input: naive CD4+ T cells from PBMCs. Subset: CD45RA+ positively selected. The CDR3 region has the DNA TGTGCCAGTGACAGAAGAGCCGGCCCGATCTTT. It specifies CASDRRAGPIF.